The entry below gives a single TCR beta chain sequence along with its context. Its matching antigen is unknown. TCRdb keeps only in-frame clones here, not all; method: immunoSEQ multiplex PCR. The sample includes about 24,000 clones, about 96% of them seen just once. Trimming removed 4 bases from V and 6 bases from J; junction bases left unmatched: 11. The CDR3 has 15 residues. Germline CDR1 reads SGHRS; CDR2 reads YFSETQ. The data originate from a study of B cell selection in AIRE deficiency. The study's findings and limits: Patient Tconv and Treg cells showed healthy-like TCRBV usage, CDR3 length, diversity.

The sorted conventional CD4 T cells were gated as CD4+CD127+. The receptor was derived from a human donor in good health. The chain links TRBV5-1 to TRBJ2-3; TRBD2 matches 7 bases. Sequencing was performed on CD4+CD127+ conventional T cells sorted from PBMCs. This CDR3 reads CASSSGDGGLDTQYF. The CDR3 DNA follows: TGCGCCAGCAGCAGCGGGGACGGCGGCCTGGATACGCAGTATTTT.